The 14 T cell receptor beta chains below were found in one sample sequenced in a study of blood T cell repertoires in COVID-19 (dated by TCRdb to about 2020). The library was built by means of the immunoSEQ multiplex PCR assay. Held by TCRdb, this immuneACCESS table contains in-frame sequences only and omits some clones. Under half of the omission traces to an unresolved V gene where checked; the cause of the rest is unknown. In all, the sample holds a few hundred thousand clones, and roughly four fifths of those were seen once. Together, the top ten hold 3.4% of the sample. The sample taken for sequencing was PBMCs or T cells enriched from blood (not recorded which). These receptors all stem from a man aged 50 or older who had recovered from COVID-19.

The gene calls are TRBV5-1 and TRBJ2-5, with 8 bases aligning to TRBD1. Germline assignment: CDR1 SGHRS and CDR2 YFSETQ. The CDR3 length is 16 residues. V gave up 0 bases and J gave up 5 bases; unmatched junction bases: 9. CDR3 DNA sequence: TGCGCCAGCAGCTTGGCCGGGCAGGGGGCAGTCGAGACCCAGTACTTC. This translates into CASSLAGQGAVETQYF.

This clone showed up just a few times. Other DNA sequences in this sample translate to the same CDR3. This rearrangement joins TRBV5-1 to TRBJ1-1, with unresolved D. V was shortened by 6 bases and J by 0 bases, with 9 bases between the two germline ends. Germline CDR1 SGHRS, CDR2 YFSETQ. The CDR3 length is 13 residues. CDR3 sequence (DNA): TGCGCCAGCACGTCTGAGGTGAACACTGAAGCTTTCTTT. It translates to CASTSEVNTEAFF.

DNA of the CDR3: TGTGCCAGCAGCCCACACGGGGGTGCAGGTGAAAAACTGTTTTTT. Translation gives CASSPHGGAGEKLFF. The chain combines TRBV11-2 with TRBJ1-4, with a possible D match to TRBD1 (5 bases). V dropped 5 bases and J dropped 7 bases, with 17 bases sitting between them. Looked up from germline, CDR1 is SGHAT and CDR2 is FQNNGV. CDR3 length: 15 amino acids.

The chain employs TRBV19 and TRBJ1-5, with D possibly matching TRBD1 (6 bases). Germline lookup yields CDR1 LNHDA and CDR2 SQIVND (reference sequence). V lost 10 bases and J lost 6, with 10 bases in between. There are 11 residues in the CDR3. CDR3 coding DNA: TGTGCCACCCACAGGGTTCAGCCCCAGCATTTT. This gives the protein CATHRVQPQHF.

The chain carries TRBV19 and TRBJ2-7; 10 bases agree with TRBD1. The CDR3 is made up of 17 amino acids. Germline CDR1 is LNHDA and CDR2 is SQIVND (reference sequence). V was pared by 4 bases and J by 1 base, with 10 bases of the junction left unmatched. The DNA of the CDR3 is TGTGCCAGTAGTAAGACAGGGGGCCCACCTTCATCCTACGAGCAGTACTTC. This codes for CASSKTGGPPSSYEQYF.

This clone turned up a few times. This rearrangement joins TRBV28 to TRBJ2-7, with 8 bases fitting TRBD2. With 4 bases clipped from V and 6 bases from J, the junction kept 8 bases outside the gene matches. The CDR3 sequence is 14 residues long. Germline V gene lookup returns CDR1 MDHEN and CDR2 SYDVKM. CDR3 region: CASSSYRGGSEQYF. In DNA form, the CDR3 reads TGTGCCAGCAGTTCCTACCGGGGGGGGAGCGAGCAGTACTTC.

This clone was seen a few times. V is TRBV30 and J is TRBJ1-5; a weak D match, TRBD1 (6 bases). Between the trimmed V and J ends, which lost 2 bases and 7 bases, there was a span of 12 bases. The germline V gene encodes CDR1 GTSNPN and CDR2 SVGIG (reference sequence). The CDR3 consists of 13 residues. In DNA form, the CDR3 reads TGTGCCTGGAGTCAGGGGAGGGAACAGCCCCAGCATTTT. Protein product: CAWSQGREQPQHF.

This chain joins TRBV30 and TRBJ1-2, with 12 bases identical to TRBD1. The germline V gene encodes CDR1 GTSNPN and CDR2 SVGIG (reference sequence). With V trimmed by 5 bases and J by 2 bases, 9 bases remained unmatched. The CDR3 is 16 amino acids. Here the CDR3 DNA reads TGTGCCTGGCCCGGGACAGGGGGCGCGGGAAACTATGGCTACACCTTC. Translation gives CAWPGTGGAGNYGYTF.

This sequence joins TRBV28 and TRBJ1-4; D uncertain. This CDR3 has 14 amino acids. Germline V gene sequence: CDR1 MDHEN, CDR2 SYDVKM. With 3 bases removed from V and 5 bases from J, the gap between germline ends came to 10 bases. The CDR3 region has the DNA TGTGCCAGCAGTTTCGTAAGGGAGAATGAAAAACTGTTTTTT. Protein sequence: CASSFVRENEKLFF.

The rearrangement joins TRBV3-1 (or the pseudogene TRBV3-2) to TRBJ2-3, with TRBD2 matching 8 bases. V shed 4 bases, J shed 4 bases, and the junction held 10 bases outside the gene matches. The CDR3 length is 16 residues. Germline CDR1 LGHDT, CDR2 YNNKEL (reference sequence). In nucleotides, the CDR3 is TGTGCCAGCAGCCCTCTGATAGCGGGGTTGGCAGATACGCAGTATTTT. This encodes CASSPLIAGLADTQYF.

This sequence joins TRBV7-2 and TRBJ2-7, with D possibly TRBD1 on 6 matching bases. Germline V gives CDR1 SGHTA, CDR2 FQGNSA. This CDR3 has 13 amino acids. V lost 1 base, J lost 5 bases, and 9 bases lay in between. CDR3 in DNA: TGTGCCAGCAGCTTAGGGGGGCTGGACGAGCAGTACTTC. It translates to CASSLGGLDEQYF.

The CDR3 loop reads CASSQDLRSGGTKNIQYF. DNA of the CDR3: TGTGCCAGCAGCCAAGATCTCAGGAGCGGGGGAACCAAAAACATTCAGTACTTC. The chain recombines TRBV14 with TRBJ2-4; 8 bases fit TRBD2. The CDR3 is 18 residues long. Germline CDR1 is SGHDN and CDR2 is FVKESK. J was trimmed by 2 bases and V by 0 bases; bases with no gene match: 9.

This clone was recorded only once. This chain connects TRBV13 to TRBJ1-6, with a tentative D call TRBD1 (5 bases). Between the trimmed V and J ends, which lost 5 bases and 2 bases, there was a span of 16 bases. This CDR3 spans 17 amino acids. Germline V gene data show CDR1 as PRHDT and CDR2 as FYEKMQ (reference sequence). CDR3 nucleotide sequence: TGTGCCAGCAGCATGCAGGGTGGGGGGGCCTATAATTCACCCCTCCACTTT. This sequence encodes CASSMQGGGAYNSPLHF.

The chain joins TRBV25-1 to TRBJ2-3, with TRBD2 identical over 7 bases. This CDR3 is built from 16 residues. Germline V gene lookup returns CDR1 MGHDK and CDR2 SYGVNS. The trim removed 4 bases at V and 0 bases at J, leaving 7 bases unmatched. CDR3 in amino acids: CASSGLAVQSTDTQYF. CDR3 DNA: TGTGCCAGCAGTGGCCTAGCGGTTCAAAGCACAGATACGCAGTATTTT.